This TCR beta chain was recovered during a study of T cell changes during pregnancy in multiple sclerosis. The repertoire was sequenced with immunoSEQ multiplex PCR; TCRdb's copy has only in-frame clones and lacks some. In the table there are roughly 97,000 clones, 90% of which are singletons. Trimming cost V 5 bases and J 2 bases, with 9 bases left between them. Germline CDR1 reads SEHNR; CDR2 reads FQNEAQ (reference sequence). CDR3 length: 13 amino acids. About this clone: Other DNA sequences in this specimen translate into the identical CDR3.

Sequences were derived from peripheral blood, sampled in the second trimester of pregnancy. V is TRBV7-9 and J is TRBJ1-2; tentatively, D is TRBD1 (6 bases). The origin of this receptor is a female donor in good health, enrolled as a control in a pregnancy study. The CDR3 loop is CASSPGQNYGYTF. The DNA of the CDR3 is TGTGCCAGCAGCCCAGGACAGAACTATGGCTACACCTTC.